This is a list of T cell receptor beta chains from one sample in a study of molecular identifiers for immune sequencing clone quantification. TCRdb called the PCR reads again in MiXCR, with one record for every CDR3 protein. The table includes some 59,000 distinct CDR3 sequences, 20% to 25% detected once. The material sequenced was naive CD8+ T cells from blood, with Jurkat cell RNA spiked in. These receptors were collected from a human donor in good health. Some libraries in this study had Jurkat cell RNA spiked in. The CDR3 runs from the conserved cysteine through the conserved F or W. The order of the fields is V gene, D gene, clone size, J gene, CDR3 DNA, CDR3 protein. A D gene is named only where the DNA matches it firmly. For some rows the clone size is stated as once, few or many, or as a class when expanded; others skip it.

V: TRBV5-4; D: TRBD2; size: many; J: TRBJ2-1; DNA: TGTGCCAGCACTACCCTAGCGGGAGGGCCCGGTAATGAGCAGTTCTTC; CDR3: CASTTLAGGPGNEQFF
V: TRBV20-1; D: -; size: many; J: TRBJ1-3; DNA: TGCAGTGCTAGACCTACCGGGCCCTACTCTGGAAACACCATATATTTT; CDR3: CSARPTGPYSGNTIYF
V: TRBV28; D: -; size: many; J: TRBJ2-7; DNA: TGTGCCAGCAGTTTCCCTGGCCAGTCAACTTACGAGCAGTACTTC; CDR3: CASSFPGQSTYEQYF
V: TRBV10-3; D: -; size: few; J: TRBJ2-7; DNA: TGTGCCATCAGTGTGTTTGGGGACGAGCAGTACTTC; CDR3: CAISVFGDEQYF
V: TRBV10-1; D: TRBD2; size: many; J: TRBJ2-3; DNA: TGCGCCAGCAGTGAGGGTTGGACTAGCGGGGGAGTTACGCAGTATTTT; CDR3: CASSEGWTSGGVTQYF
V: TRBV3-1; D: -; size: many; J: TRBJ2-1; DNA: TGTGCCAGCAGCCAAGAGGGACTCAGCTCCTACAATGAGCAGTTCTTC; CDR3: CASSQEGLSSYNEQFF
V: TRBV30; D: TRBD1; size: -; J: TRBJ2-7; DNA: TGTGCCTGGGGGACAGGTTCCTTCGAGCAGTACTTC; CDR3: CAWGTGSFEQYF
V: TRBV19; D: -; size: -; J: TRBJ2-1; DNA: TGTGCCAGTTGTTGGGGGGACGATAAGCAGTTCTTC; CDR3: CASCWGDDKQFF
V: TRBV20-1; D: -; size: many; J: TRBJ1-5; DNA: TGCAGTGCTAGCAGGACAGTGAATCAGCCCCAGCATTTT; CDR3: CSASRTVNQPQHF
V: TRBV13; D: TRBD1; size: many; J: TRBJ1-6; DNA: TGTGCCAGCAGCCAAGGGACAGCTGATAATTCACCCCTCCACTTT; CDR3: CASSQGTADNSPLHF
V: TRBV4-3; D: TRBD1; size: many; J: TRBJ2-1; DNA: TGCGCCAGCAGCCAAGACTTGGGGACAGACAATGAGCAGTTCTTC; CDR3: CASSQDLGTDNEQFF
V: TRBV12-3/TRBV12-4; D: -; size: many; J: TRBJ2-3; DNA: TGTGCCAGCAGTTTAATTGCAGATACGCAGTATTTT; CDR3: CASSLIADTQYF
V: TRBV5-4; D: TRBD1; size: many; J: TRBJ2-7; DNA: TGTGCCAGCAGCTTGTTCCAGGACAGGGGCCACGAGCAGTACTTC; CDR3: CASSLFQDRGHEQYF
V: TRBV5-6; D: TRBD1; size: once; J: TRBJ1-5; DNA: TGTGCCAGCAGCTTGGAAGGGGGCCAGCCCCAGCATTTT; CDR3: CASSLEGGQPQHF
V: TRBV12-3/TRBV12-4; D: TRBD2; size: many; J: TRBJ2-7; DNA: TGTGCCAGCAGTCCCCCGGGGGGGATCTACGAGCAGTACTTC; CDR3: CASSPPGGIYEQYF
V: TRBV29-1; D: TRBD1; size: many; J: TRBJ1-5; DNA: TGCAGCGTGTCTACAGGGGACAATCAGCCCCAGCATTTT; CDR3: CSVSTGDNQPQHF
V: TRBV6-6; D: -; size: many; J: TRBJ2-7; DNA: TGTGCCAGCAGCCCCACCCGGGCCCCCTACGAGCAGTACTTC; CDR3: CASSPTRAPYEQYF
V: TRBV2; D: -; size: many; J: TRBJ2-5; DNA: TGTGCCAGCAGGGATACTATTGACAAGACCCAGTACTTC; CDR3: CASRDTIDKTQYF
V: TRBV2; D: -; size: once; J: TRBJ1-2; DNA: TGTGCCAGCAGTGAAGCGATGCCAGCCGACTATGGCTACACCTTC; CDR3: CASSEAMPADYGYTF
V: TRBV11-2; D: -; size: many; J: TRBJ2-3; DNA: TGTGCCAGCAGAGGCGGGGGCTACACAGATACGCAGTATTTT; CDR3: CASRGGGYTDTQYF
V: TRBV12-3/TRBV12-4; D: -; size: many; J: TRBJ2-7; DNA: TGTGCCAGCAGTTCTTTTGGGGCGAAAGAGCAGTACTTC; CDR3: CASSSFGAKEQYF
V: TRBV20-1; D: -; size: many; J: TRBJ2-3; DNA: TGCAGTGCTAGAGATCCCGGGGGTAGCACAGATACGCAGTATTTT; CDR3: CSARDPGGSTDTQYF
V: TRBV19; D: -; size: many; J: TRBJ2-5; DNA: TGTGCCAGTAGTAACCCGCTCCAAGAGACCCAGTACTTC; CDR3: CASSNPLQETQYF
V: TRBV19; D: -; size: -; J: TRBJ2-5; DNA: TGTACCAGTAGTGGACGGGACACCATTCAAGAGACCCAGTACTTC; CDR3: CTSSGRDTIQETQYF
V: TRBV5-4; D: -; size: many; J: TRBJ2-7; DNA: TGTGCCAGCAGCCCGGTTCGGGGGGCATACGAGCAGTACTTC; CDR3: CASSPVRGAYEQYF
V: TRBV27; D: -; size: many; J: TRBJ2-3; DNA: TGTGCCAGCAGTTTGGTAGGGGGGCGCGGGACAGATACGCAGTATTTT; CDR3: CASSLVGGRGTDTQYF
V: TRBV30; D: TRBD1; size: many; J: TRBJ1-6; DNA: TGTGCCTGGGGGACAGGGGGCCCTAGCTCCTATAATTCACCCCTCCACTTT; CDR3: CAWGTGGPSSYNSPLHF
V: TRBV7-9; D: -; size: many; J: TRBJ1-5; DNA: TGTGCCAGCAGCTTAGTGAATCAGCCCCAGCATTTT; CDR3: CASSLVNQPQHF
V: TRBV7-9; D: TRBD1; size: -; J: TRBJ2-7; DNA: TGTGCCAGCAGCTCGGGGGCGTGGACAGGGGGCTGCGAGCAGTACTTC; CDR3: CASSSGAWTGGCEQYF
V: TRBV29-1; D: TRBD2; size: few; J: TRBJ2-1; DNA: TGCAGCGGACAGACTAGCGGGGGGCCAACCTACAATGAGCAGTTCTTC; CDR3: CSGQTSGGPTYNEQFF
V: TRBV7-6; D: TRBD2; size: many; J: TRBJ2-5; DNA: TGTGCCAGCGCAAAACTAGCGATCCAAGAGACCCAGTACTTC; CDR3: CASAKLAIQETQYF
V: TRBV6-5; D: TRBD2; size: many; J: TRBJ2-3; DNA: TGTGCCAGCAGTCTCCGCTGGGGGGGAACCACAGATACGCAGTATTTT; CDR3: CASSLRWGGTTDTQYF
V: TRBV19; D: -; size: many; J: TRBJ2-3; DNA: TGTGCCAGTAAAGGGTACACAGATACGCAGTATTTT; CDR3: CASKGYTDTQYF
V: TRBV4-3; D: TRBD2; size: -; J: TRBJ2-5; DNA: TGCGCCAGCAGCCAAGATCCTGATGCGGGGGGCCTTGAAGAGACCCAGTACTTC; CDR3: CASSQDPDAGGLEETQYF
V: TRBV9; D: -; size: many; J: TRBJ2-6; DNA: TGTGCCAGCAGCGGATCTGGGGCCAACGTCCTGACTTTC; CDR3: CASSGSGANVLTF
V: TRBV19; D: -; size: many; J: TRBJ1-5; DNA: TGTGCCAGTAGTATCGGGCCGAATCAGCCCCAGCATTTT; CDR3: CASSIGPNQPQHF
V: TRBV19; D: -; size: -; J: TRBJ2-5; DNA: TGTGCCAGTAGTAGCCCGGAGGCCCAGTACTTC; CDR3: CASSSPEAQYF
V: TRBV7-6; D: TRBD1; size: many; J: TRBJ2-2; DNA: TGTGCCAGCAGCCCTATCCTAACAGGGGGCAGGAACACCGGGGAGCTGTTTTTT; CDR3: CASSPILTGGRNTGELFF
V: TRBV5-6; D: -; size: few; J: TRBJ1-5; DNA: TGTGCCAGCAGCTTGGGCCTCGAGTTTGGGCCCCAGCATTTT; CDR3: CASSLGLEFGPQHF
V: TRBV27; D: TRBD2; size: many; J: TRBJ2-7; DNA: TGTGCCAGCAGTCCGGGACTAGCGTATTACGAGCAGTACTTC; CDR3: CASSPGLAYYEQYF
V: TRBV9; D: TRBD2; size: few; J: TRBJ2-4; DNA: TGTGCCAGCAGCGGGGGTTCTAGCGGGAGTGACATTCAGTACTTC; CDR3: CASSGGSSGSDIQYF
V: TRBV29-1; D: -; size: many; J: TRBJ2-1; DNA: TGCAGCGTTTTGAGGCACGGCGATGAGCAGTTCTTC; CDR3: CSVLRHGDEQFF
V: TRBV7-2; D: TRBD2; size: -; J: TRBJ2-3; DNA: TGTGCCAGCAGCTTCCATAGGACTAGCGGGGCTCCAGATACGCAGTATTTT; CDR3: CASSFHRTSGAPDTQYF
V: TRBV5-6; D: -; size: -; J: TRBJ2-1; DNA: TGTGCCAGCAGCTATGCCGGGGGCAGTGAGCAGTTCTTC; CDR3: CASSYAGGSEQFF
V: TRBV4-3; D: TRBD1; size: many; J: TRBJ2-1; DNA: TGCGCCAGCAGCCAAGGGGACAGGCCGGACAATGAGCAGTTCTTC; CDR3: CASSQGDRPDNEQFF
V: TRBV9; D: -; size: -; J: TRBJ1-3; DNA: TGTGCCAGCAGCGAAAACAGGTTCCTCTCTGGAAACACCATATATTTT; CDR3: CASSENRFLSGNTIYF
V: TRBV29-1; D: -; size: many; J: TRBJ2-3; DNA: TGCAGCGTTGTGGGTTCTCAGACTAGCACAGATACGCAGTATTTT; CDR3: CSVVGSQTSTDTQYF
V: TRBV12-5; D: -; size: many; J: TRBJ1-1; DNA: TGTGCTAGTGGTTTGTGGGGTAACACTGAAGCTTTCTTT; CDR3: CASGLWGNTEAFF
V: TRBV4-1; D: -; size: many; J: TRBJ2-7; DNA: TGCGCCAGCAGCCAAGGGCAGGGAAGGGCCGAGCAGTACTTC; CDR3: CASSQGQGRAEQYF
V: TRBV7-9; D: -; size: many; J: TRBJ1-1; DNA: TGTGCCAGCCCCCAGGCTTTCTTT; CDR3: CASPQAFF
V: TRBV6-2/TRBV6-3; D: -; size: many; J: TRBJ2-2; DNA: TGTGCCAGCAGGACACCTCCCGGCACCGGGGAGCTGTTTTTT; CDR3: CASRTPPGTGELFF
V: TRBV2; D: -; size: -; J: TRBJ2-3; DNA: TGTGCCAGCGTTGAAGGGGGAGCTGCAGATACGCAGTATTTT; CDR3: CASVEGGAADTQYF
V: TRBV19; D: TRBD1; size: many; J: TRBJ2-2; DNA: TGTGCCACCAAAACAGGGGTTTTGGCCGGGGAGCTGTTTTTT; CDR3: CATKTGVLAGELFF
V: TRBV5-3; D: -; size: -; J: TRBJ2-3; DNA: TGTGCCAGCAGCTTCTGGGGGGCAAGCACAGATACGCAGTATTTT; CDR3: CASSFWGASTDTQYF
V: TRBV4-1; D: TRBD1; size: many; J: TRBJ1-3; DNA: TGCGCCAGCAGCCAAGGGGACAGCTCGAGAAACACCATATATTTT; CDR3: CASSQGDSSRNTIYF
V: TRBV7-9; D: TRBD1; size: many; J: TRBJ1-6; DNA: TGTGCCAGCAGTCGGACAGGGAGAAATTCACCCCTCCACTTT; CDR3: CASSRTGRNSPLHF
V: TRBV7-8; D: -; size: few; J: TRBJ2-5; DNA: TGTGCCAGCAGCTCAGAACTAGAGACCCAGTACTTC; CDR3: CASSSELETQYF
V: TRBV6-2/TRBV6-3; D: -; size: few; J: TRBJ1-1; DNA: TGTGCCAGCAGTCCCGGCCGCAGCCCTGAAGCTTTCTTT; CDR3: CASSPGRSPEAFF
V: TRBV6-2/TRBV6-3; D: -; size: many; J: TRBJ2-3; DNA: TGTGCCAGCAGCCTACCCCAGTACACAGATACGCAGTATTTT; CDR3: CASSLPQYTDTQYF
V: TRBV12-3/TRBV12-4; D: -; size: few; J: TRBJ1-6; DNA: TGTGCCAGCAGTTTTCAGAGCTCCTATAATTCACCCCTCCACTTT; CDR3: CASSFQSSYNSPLHF